The entry below gives a single T cell receptor beta chain sequence along with its context. The junction departs from germline at one end; a sequencing error may be responsible. The data originate from a study of T-cell reconstitution after alpha-beta-depleted transplantation in children. Germline V gene data show CDR1 as SEHNR and CDR2 as FQNEAQ (reference sequence). The CDR3 is made up of 15 amino acids. A library of TCRbeta sequences, prepared with unique molecular identifiers, was generated. TCRdb ran MiXCR on the PCR reads and lists one entry per CDR3 protein. The sample contains approximately 270,000 distinct CDR3 sequences, 20% to 30% of which appear only once.

Sample: PBMCs, mostly from graft donor cells, taken 360 days after TCRalphabeta/CD19-depleted stem cell transplant. This clonotype originated in a female patient between 2 and 15 years old who had a stem cell transplant for congenital amegakaryocytic thrombocytopenia, so the T cells may come from the graft donor. This chain links TRBV7-9 with TRBJ2-3, with D unresolved. In nucleotides, the CDR3 is TGTTCCAGCAGCCCTAGTTCGGTTGGCACAGATACGCAGTATTTT. Its protein is CSSSPSSVGTDTQYF.